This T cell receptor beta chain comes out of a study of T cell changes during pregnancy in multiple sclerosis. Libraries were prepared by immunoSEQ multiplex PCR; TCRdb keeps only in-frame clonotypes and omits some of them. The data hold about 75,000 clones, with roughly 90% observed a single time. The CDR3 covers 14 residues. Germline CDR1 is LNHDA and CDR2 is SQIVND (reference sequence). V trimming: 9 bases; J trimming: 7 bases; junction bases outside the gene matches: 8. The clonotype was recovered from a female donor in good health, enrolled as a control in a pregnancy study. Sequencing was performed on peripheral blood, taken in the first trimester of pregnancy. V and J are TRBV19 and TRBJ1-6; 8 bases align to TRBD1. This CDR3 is CASSQGVLNSPLHF. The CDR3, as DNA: TGTGCCAGCTCACAGGGGGTTCTGAATTCACCCCTCCACTTT.